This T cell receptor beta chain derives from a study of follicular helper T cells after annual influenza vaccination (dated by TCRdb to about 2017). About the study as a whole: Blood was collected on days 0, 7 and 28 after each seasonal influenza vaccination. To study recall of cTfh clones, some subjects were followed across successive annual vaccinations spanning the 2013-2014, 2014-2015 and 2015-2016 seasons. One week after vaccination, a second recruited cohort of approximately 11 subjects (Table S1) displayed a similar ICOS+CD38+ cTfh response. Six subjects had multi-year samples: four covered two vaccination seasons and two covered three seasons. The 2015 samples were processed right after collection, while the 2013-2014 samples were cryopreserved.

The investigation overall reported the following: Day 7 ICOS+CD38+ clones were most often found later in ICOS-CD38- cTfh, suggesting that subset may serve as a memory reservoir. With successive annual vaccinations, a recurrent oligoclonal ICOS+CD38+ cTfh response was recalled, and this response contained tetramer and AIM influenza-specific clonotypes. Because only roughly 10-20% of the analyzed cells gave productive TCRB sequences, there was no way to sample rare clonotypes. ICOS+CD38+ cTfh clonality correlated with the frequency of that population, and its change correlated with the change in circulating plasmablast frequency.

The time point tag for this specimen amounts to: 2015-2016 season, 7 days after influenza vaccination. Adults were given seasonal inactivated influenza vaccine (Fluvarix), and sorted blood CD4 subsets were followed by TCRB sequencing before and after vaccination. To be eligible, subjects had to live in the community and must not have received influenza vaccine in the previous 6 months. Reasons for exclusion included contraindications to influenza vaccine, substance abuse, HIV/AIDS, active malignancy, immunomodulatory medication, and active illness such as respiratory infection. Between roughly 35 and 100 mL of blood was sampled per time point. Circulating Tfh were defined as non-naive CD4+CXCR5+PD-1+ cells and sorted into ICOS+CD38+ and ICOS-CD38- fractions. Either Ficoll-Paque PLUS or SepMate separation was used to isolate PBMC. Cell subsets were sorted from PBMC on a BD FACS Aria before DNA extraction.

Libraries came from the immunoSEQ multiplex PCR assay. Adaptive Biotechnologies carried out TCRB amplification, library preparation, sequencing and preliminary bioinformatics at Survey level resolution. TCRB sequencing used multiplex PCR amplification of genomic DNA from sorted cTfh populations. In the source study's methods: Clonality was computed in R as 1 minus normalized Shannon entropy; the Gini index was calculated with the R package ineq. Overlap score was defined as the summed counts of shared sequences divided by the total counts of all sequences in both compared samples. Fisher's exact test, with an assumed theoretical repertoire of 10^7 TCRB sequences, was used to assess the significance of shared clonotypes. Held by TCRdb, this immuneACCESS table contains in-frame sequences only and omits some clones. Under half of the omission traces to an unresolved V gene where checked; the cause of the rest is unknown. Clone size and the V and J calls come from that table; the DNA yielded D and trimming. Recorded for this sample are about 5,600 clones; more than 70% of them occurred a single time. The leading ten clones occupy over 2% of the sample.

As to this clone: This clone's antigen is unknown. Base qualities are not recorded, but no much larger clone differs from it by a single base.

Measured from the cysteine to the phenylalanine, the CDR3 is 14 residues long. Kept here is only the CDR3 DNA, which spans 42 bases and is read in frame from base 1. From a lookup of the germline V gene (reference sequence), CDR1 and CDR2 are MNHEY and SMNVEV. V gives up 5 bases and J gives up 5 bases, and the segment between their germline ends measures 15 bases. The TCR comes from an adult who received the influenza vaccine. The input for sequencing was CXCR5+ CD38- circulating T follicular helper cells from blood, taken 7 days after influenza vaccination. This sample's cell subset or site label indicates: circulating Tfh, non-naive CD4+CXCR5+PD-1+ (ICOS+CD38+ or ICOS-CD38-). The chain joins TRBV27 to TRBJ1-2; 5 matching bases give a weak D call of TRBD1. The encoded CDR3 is CASSPRGGMYGYTF. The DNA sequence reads TGTGCCAGCAGTCCCCGGGGGGGAATGTATGGCTACACCTTC.